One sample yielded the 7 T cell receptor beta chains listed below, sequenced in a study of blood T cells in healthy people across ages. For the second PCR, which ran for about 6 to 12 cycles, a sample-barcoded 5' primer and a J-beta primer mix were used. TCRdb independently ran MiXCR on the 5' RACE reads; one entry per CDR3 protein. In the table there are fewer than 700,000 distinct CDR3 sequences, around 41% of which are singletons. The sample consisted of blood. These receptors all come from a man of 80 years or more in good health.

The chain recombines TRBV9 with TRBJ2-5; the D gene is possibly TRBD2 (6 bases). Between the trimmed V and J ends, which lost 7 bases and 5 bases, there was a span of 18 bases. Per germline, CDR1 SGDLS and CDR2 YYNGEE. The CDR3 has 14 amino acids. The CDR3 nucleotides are TGTGCCAGCGGAGGGGCTATACTCGGGGAGACCCAGTACTTC. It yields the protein CASGGAILGETQYF.

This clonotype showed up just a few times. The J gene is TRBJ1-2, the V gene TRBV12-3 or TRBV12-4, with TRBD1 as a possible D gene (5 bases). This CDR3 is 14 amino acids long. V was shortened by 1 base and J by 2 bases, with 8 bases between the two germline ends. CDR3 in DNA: TGTGCCAGCAGTTTAGAACAGGACAACTATGGCTACACCTTC. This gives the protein CASSLEQDNYGYTF.

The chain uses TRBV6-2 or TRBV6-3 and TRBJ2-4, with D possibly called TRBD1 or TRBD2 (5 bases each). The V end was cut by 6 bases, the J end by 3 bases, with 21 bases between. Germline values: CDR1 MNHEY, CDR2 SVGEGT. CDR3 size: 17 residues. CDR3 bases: TGTGCCAGCAGGTCCCCGAGGGACCCTTGGGGCAAAAACATTCAGTACTTC. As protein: CASRSPRDPWGKNIQYF.

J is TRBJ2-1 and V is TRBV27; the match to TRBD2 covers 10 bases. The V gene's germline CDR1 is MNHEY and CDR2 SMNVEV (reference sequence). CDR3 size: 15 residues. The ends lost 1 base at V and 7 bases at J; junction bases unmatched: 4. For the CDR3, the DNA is TGTGCCAGCAGTTTATGGGCTAGCGGGGGAAATGAGCAGTTCTTC. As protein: CASSLWASGGNEQFF.

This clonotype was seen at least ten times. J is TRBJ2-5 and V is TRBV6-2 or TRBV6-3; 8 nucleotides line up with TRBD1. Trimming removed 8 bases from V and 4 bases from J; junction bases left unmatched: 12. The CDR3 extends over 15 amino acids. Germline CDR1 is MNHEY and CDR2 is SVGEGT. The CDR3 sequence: CASGQGPLSGETQYF. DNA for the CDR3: TGTGCCAGCGGACAGGGACCCCTTTCGGGAGAGACCCAGTACTTC.

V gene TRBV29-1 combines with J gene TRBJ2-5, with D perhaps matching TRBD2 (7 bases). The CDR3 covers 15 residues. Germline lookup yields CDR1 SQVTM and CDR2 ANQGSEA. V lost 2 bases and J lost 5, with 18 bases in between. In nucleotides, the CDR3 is TGCAGCGTTGAATGGGGGGGGGCCTTATACGAGACCCAGTACTTC. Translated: CSVEWGGALYETQYF.

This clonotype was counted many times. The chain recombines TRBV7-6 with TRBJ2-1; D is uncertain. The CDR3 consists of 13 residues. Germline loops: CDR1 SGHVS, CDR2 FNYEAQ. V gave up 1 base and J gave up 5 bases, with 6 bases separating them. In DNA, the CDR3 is TGTGCCAGCAGCTTAGGGCCGAACAATGAGCAGTTCTTC. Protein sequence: CASSLGPNNEQFF.